This record covers a single T cell receptor (beta chain). What it binds is unknown. The data derive from a study of shared clonotypes between healthy human individuals. Investigators spread the genomic DNA of each subset evenly over several immunoSEQ plates. The repertoire was sequenced with immunoSEQ multiplex PCR; TCRdb's copy has only in-frame clones and lacks some. The data contain about 2.2 million clones, around 95% of them singletons. Between the trimmed V and J ends, which lost 6 bases and 1 base, there was a span of 16 bases. CDR3 length equals 16 residues. Germline-derived CDR1 and CDR2 are LNHDA and SQIVND (reference sequence). Study-wide points: An anticipated effect of sequencing depth on clonotype sharing among donors was recognized.

The naive CD8 fraction comprised CD45RO-negative cells positively selected for CCR7 and excluded terminally differentiated effector memory CD45RA+ cells. The rearrangement uses TRBV19 and TRBJ2-1; tentative D call: TRBD2 (6 bases). The TCR sequence derives from a man aged 18-30 years in good health. Some clones in this sample may be carry-over from other donors' samples. Sequencing used naive CD8+ T cells from PBMCs. CDR3 DNA: TGTGCCAGTAGCCCGGGACTCTTAAAATCCTACAATGAGCAGTTCTTC. The encoded protein is CASSPGLLKSYNEQFF.